What follows are 29 T cell receptor beta chains derived from one specimen sequenced in a study of T-cell reconstitution after alpha-beta-depleted transplantation in children. Researchers prepared the TCRbeta library using unique molecular identifiers, the study reports. TCRdb reanalysed the PCR reads using MiXCR and keeps one entry per CDR3 protein. The repertoire includes 110,000 or so distinct CDR3 sequences, around 6.4% of them detected once, and 20% to 25% sits in the top ten. Sequenced here: PBMCs, mostly from graft donor cells, sampled 360 days after TCRalphabeta/CD19-depleted stem cell transplant. The receptors were gathered from a male patient aged 2-15 years who had a stem cell transplant for acute lymphoblastic leukemia, so the T cells may come from the graft donor.

This clonotype was found many times. The chain has TRBV6-2 or TRBV6-3 and TRBJ2-1, with D maybe TRBD1 (6 bases). The CDR3 sequence is 17 residues long. V shed 2 bases and J shed 1 base, with 15 bases lying between them. Per germline, CDR1 MNHEY and CDR2 SVGEGT. CDR3 residues: CASSYTPTGPSYNEQFF. CDR3 bases: TGTGCCAGCAGTTACACCCCCACAGGGCCATCCTACAATGAGCAGTTCTTC.

This clonotype occurred a few times. This chain joins TRBV2 and TRBJ2-7; D gene ambiguous. The germline CDR1 and CDR2 sequences are SNHLY and FYNNEI. Trimming cost V 1 base and J 3 bases, with 10 bases left between them. The CDR3 is 14 amino acids. The CDR3 DNA reads TGTGCCAGCAGTGAAGGCCGGATGAGCTACGAGCAGTACTTC. Translation: CASSEGRMSYEQYF.

CDR3 in amino acids: CATSKGQNQETQYF. The CDR3 DNA reads TGTGCCACCAGCAAGGGGCAGAACCAAGAGACCCAGTACTTC. V and J are TRBV15 and TRBJ2-5, with a tentative D call TRBD1 (5 bases). Germline values: CDR1 LNHNV, CDR2 YYDKDF (reference sequence). Trimming pared 4 bases from V and 0 bases from J, leaving 9 bases between. The CDR3 length is 14 residues.

This clonotype was observed many times. This chain uses TRBV5-1 with TRBJ1-1; D might be TRBD1 (6 bases). The CDR3 runs 15 residues. CDR1 and CDR2 (germline): SGHRS, YFSETQ. With 0 bases removed from V and 1 base from J, the gap between germline ends came to 10 bases. The CDR3 reads CASSLDRVKNTEAFF. CDR3 DNA: TGCGCCAGCAGCTTGGACAGGGTTAAGAACACTGAAGCTTTCTTT.

This clonotype was detected ten times or more. This chain links TRBV10-3 with TRBJ2-1, with TRBD1 identical over 9 bases. V gave up 7 bases and J gave up 2 bases; unmatched junction bases: 6. The CDR3 runs to 15 residues. Germline CDR1 reads ENHRY; CDR2 reads SYGVKD. CDR3 coding DNA: TGTGCCATCAACCCGGGACAGGGTCCCTACAATGAGCAGTTCTTC. Translated, it gives CAINPGQGPYNEQFF.

V usage is TRBV30 and J usage is TRBJ2-7; 11 nucleotides match TRBD1. With 3 bases clipped from V and 7 bases from J, the junction kept 8 bases outside the gene matches. This CDR3 spans 14 amino acids. Germline lookup yields CDR1 GTSNPN and CDR2 SVGIG (reference sequence). CDR3 coding DNA: TGTGCCTGGAGCCCGGACAGGGGGCGTTGGGAGCAGTACTTC. It translates to CAWSPDRGRWEQYF.

This chain links TRBV9 with TRBJ2-7; 8 bases are a match to TRBD2. Germline V gives CDR1 SGDLS, CDR2 YYNGEE. CDR3 size: 15 residues. V lost 4 bases and J lost 0; bases outside the gene matches: 6. CDR3 sequence (DNA): TGTGCCAGCAGCCGGCGGGGGGAGTCCTCCTACGAGCAGTACTTC. Its translation: CASSRRGESSYEQYF.

This clonotype was observed many times. This sequence joins TRBV6-2 or TRBV6-3 and TRBJ2-7, with TRBD2 identical over 7 bases. Trimming at V came to 7 bases and at J to 3 bases, leaving 12 bases not matched to a gene. There are 15 residues in the CDR3. Germline V gene lookup returns CDR1 MNHEY and CDR2 SVGEGT. CDR3 loop: CASTPAGLTIYEQYF. The CDR3 region has the DNA TGTGCCAGCACCCCAGCGGGGCTGACTATCTACGAGCAGTACTTC.

At least ten counts were recorded for this clonotype. The rearrangement links TRBV15 to TRBJ1-6, with 11 bases aligning to TRBD1. There are 13 residues in the CDR3. Trimming removed 5 bases from V and 13 bases from J; junction bases left unmatched: 4. Germline CDR1 LNHNV, CDR2 YYDKDF (reference sequence). CDR3 nucleotides: TGTGCCACCAGCGGGGACAGGGGGGCGCCCCTCCACTTT. Translated: CATSGDRGAPLHF.

This clonotype was found many times. This sequence joins TRBV2 and TRBJ1-4, with D uncertain. This CDR3 is built from 11 residues. The V gene's germline CDR1 is SNHLY and CDR2 FYNNEI. Trimming shortened V by 6 bases and J by 4 bases, and 3 bases separated the two germline ends. The CDR3 reads CASSLNEKLFF. The CDR3 DNA sequence: TGTGCCAGCAGCCTTAATGAAAAACTGTTTTTT.

This clonotype was counted only a few times. The CDR3 here is CASTDPGLGYNEQFF. The CDR3 DNA follows: TGTGCCAGCACCGACCCCGGACTGGGATACAATGAGCAGTTCTTC. This sequence joins TRBV6-1 and TRBJ2-1, with D possibly matching TRBD2 (5 bases). CDR3 length: 15 amino acids. Per germline, CDR1 MNHNS and CDR2 SASEGT. With 7 bases removed from V and 4 bases from J, the gap between germline ends came to 17 bases.

In its sample, this clonotype was seen many times. V is TRBV20-1 and J is TRBJ2-7; 7 nucleotides match TRBD2. This CDR3 is built from 13 residues. Germline V gives CDR1 DFQATT, CDR2 SNEGSKA (reference sequence). The CDR3 is CRTSRASSYEQYF. Written as DNA, the CDR3 is TGCAGGACTAGCCGCGCTAGCTCCTACGAGCAGTACTTC.

The sample holds many counts of this clonotype. This rearrangement joins TRBV28 to TRBJ1-1, with a possible D match to TRBD1 (5 bases). CDR3 length: 14 amino acids. CDR1 and CDR2 from the germline V gene are MDHEN and SYDVKM. V lost 6 bases and J 3 bases, leaving 14 bases between the germline ends. The CDR3 spells CASSLGERDTEAFF. Here the CDR3 DNA reads TGTGCCAGCAGCCTGGGGGAGAGGGACACTGAAGCTTTCTTT.

This clonotype came up many times. The chain carries TRBV7-9 and TRBJ2-7; 8 nucleotides line up with TRBD1. Trimming took 6 bases from V and 4 from J; bases not matched to a gene: 8. The germline V gene has CDR1 SEHNR and CDR2 FQNEAQ (reference sequence). The CDR3 extends over 14 amino acids. The CDR3 bases are TGTGCCAGCAGAGCCGGGACAGGACCTTACGAGCAGTACTTC. Translating gives CASRAGTGPYEQYF.

The chain employs TRBV11-1 and TRBJ2-2; D is perhaps TRBD1 or TRBD2 (6 bases each). Germline values: CDR1 SGHAT, CDR2 FQDESV (reference sequence). With 4 bases removed from V and 1 base from J, the gap between germline ends came to 19 bases. This CDR3 contains 18 residues. The CDR3 DNA reads TGTGCCAGCAGCTCACCTATGAGGGGGGCCCTGAACACCGGGGAGCTGTTTTTT. Its translation: CASSSPMRGALNTGELFF.

The rearrangement joins TRBV9 to TRBJ1-4; D not resolved. V was cut by 0 bases and J by 8 bases, with 11 bases left in between. The CDR3 length is 14 residues. CDR1 and CDR2 (germline): SGDLS, YYNGEE. CDR3 region: CASSVAGMGEKLFF. Written as DNA, the CDR3 is TGTGCCAGCAGCGTAGCTGGTATGGGAGAAAAACTGTTTTTT.

This chain joins TRBV7-8 and TRBJ2-2; TRBD2 matches at 7 bases. This CDR3 contains 14 residues. J was trimmed by 0 bases and V by 7 bases; bases with no gene match: 2. Germline V gene lookup returns CDR1 SGHVS and CDR2 FQNEAQ. As DNA, the CDR3 is TGTGCCAGCACCAGCGGGACGAACACCGGGGAGCTGTTTTTT. Translated, it gives CASTSGTNTGELFF.

This clonotype has just a few counts. The rearrangement uses TRBV6-5 and TRBJ1-2; D perhaps matches TRBD1 (5 bases). From germline, CDR1 is MNHEY and CDR2 SVGAGI. The CDR3 covers 16 residues. Trimming cost V 2 bases and J 5 bases, with 18 bases left between them. CDR3 residues: CASSYGLGLGHYGYTF. Written as DNA, the CDR3 is TGTGCCAGCAGTTACGGATTGGGGTTGGGGCATTATGGCTACACCTTC.

V gene TRBV24-1 combines with J gene TRBJ2-7; D is perhaps TRBD2 (6 bases). There are 16 residues in the CDR3. CDR1 KGHDR and CDR2 SFDVKD come from the germline V gene. The V end lost 10 bases, the J end lost 1 base, and 22 bases lay between the germline ends. In DNA form, the CDR3 reads TGTGCCACAGCTGCCTTAAGGGGCGCGGGATCCTACGAGCAGTACTTC. Translation gives CATAALRGAGSYEQYF.

This clonotype was seen repeatedly, ten times or more. The chain combines TRBV29-1 with TRBJ2-7; TRBD2 agrees at 7 bases. The CDR3 has 13 residues. From germline, CDR1 is SQVTM and CDR2 ANQGSEA. Trimming cost V 5 bases and J 2 bases; bases outside gene matches: 6. CDR3 protein: CSVMSGETYEQYF. The DNA of the CDR3 is TGCAGCGTTATGAGCGGGGAAACCTACGAGCAGTACTTC.

This clonotype came up a few times. V and J are TRBV15 and TRBJ2-1; TRBD2 aligns across 13 bases. CDR1 LNHNV and CDR2 YYDKDF come from the germline V gene (reference sequence). The CDR3 length is 14 residues. The trim removed 5 bases at V and 8 bases at J, leaving 3 bases unmatched. The CDR3 is CATSGTSGKDEQFF. In nucleotides, the CDR3 is TGTGCCACCAGCGGGACTAGCGGGAAAGATGAGCAGTTCTTC.

This clonotype was counted many times. The genes are TRBV29-1 and TRBJ2-3; 12 bases line up with TRBD2. The junction had 2 bases not matched to a gene; V was cut back by 3 bases and J by 4 bases. The CDR3 is 14 residues long. The germline V gene encodes CDR1 SQVTM and CDR2 ANQGSEA. The CDR3 DNA follows: TGCAGCGTTGATCCTAGCGGGAGGGCAGATACGCAGTATTTT. This translates into CSVDPSGRADTQYF.

The rearrangement joins TRBV5-1 to TRBJ1-1; 8 nucleotides agree with TRBD1. The junction had 7 bases not matched to a gene; V was cut back by 2 bases and J by 7 bases. The CDR3 runs to 14 residues. Per germline, CDR1 SGHRS and CDR2 YFSETQ. DNA of the CDR3: TGCGCCAGCAGCTTCCGGACAGGGAACGTTGAAGCTTTCTTT. As protein: CASSFRTGNVEAFF.

This clonotype was observed many times. The chain employs TRBV12-3 or TRBV12-4 and TRBJ2-7, with 8 nucleotides matching TRBD2. This CDR3 has 13 residues. The V and J ends lost 7 bases and 2 bases, in that order; junction bases with no gene match: 4. CDR3 DNA: TGTGCCAGCACCCTAGCGGGCCCCTACGAGCAGTACTTC. The encoded protein is CASTLAGPYEQYF.

This clonotype was counted at least ten times. CDR3 residues: CASSLKGSNEKLFF. The CDR3 DNA follows: TGTGCCAGCAGTTTGAAGGGGAGTAATGAAAAACTGTTTTTT. J is TRBJ1-4 and V is TRBV12-3 or TRBV12-4, with D perhaps TRBD1 (5 bases). Trimming pared 3 bases from V and 4 bases from J, leaving 9 bases between. This CDR3 contains 14 residues.

Of note for this clonotype: A read error may be the cause here, since a much bigger clone is one base away. The genes are TRBV6-2 or TRBV6-3 and TRBJ2-4, with D possibly being TRBD1 (6 bases). Germline lookup yields CDR1 MNHEY and CDR2 SVGEGT. CDR3 length: 14 amino acids. The CDR3 is CASTIRDIPNTQYF. In nucleotides, the CDR3 is TGTGCCAGCACGATTCGGGACATCCCAAACACTCAGTACTTC.

The genes are TRBV6-1 and TRBJ2-5; 8 bases are a match to TRBD2. This CDR3 region has 16 residues. The trim removed 6 bases at V and 2 bases at J, leaving 11 bases unmatched. The germline gives CDR1 MNHNS, CDR2 SASEGT. The CDR3 is CASRKISGGGQETQYF. Here the CDR3 DNA reads TGTGCCAGCAGGAAAATCTCCGGGGGGGGGCAAGAGACCCAGTACTTC.

In its sample, this clonotype was seen many times. The V gene is TRBV4-3, the J gene TRBJ1-2, with 9 bases aligning to TRBD1. The CDR3 totals 16 residues. V lost 1 base to trimming and J lost 4 bases; unmatched junction nucleotides: 7. From germline, CDR1 is LGHNA and CDR2 YSLEER. The CDR3 is CASSQGLTGGSYGYTF. The CDR3 DNA follows: TGCGCCAGCAGCCAAGGCCTGACAGGGGGAAGCTATGGCTACACCTTC.

The chain uses TRBV18 and TRBJ1-4; 9 bases align to TRBD1. This CDR3 has 15 residues. V lost 6 bases to trimming and J lost 10 bases; unmatched junction nucleotides: 12. CDR1 and CDR2 (germline): KGHSH, LQKENI. CDR3 in DNA: TGTGCCAGCTCCCCCGGAGGGACAGGGTACAGAAAACTGTTTTTT. This gives the protein CASSPGGTGYRKLFF. The whole variable domain, filled in from reference TRBV18 and TRBJ1-4, reads NAGVMQNPRHLVRRRGQEARLRCSPMKGHSHVYWYRQLPEEGLKFMVYLQKENIIDESGMPKERFSAEFPKEGPSILRIQQVVRGDSAAYFCASSPGGTGYRKLFFGSGTQLSVL.